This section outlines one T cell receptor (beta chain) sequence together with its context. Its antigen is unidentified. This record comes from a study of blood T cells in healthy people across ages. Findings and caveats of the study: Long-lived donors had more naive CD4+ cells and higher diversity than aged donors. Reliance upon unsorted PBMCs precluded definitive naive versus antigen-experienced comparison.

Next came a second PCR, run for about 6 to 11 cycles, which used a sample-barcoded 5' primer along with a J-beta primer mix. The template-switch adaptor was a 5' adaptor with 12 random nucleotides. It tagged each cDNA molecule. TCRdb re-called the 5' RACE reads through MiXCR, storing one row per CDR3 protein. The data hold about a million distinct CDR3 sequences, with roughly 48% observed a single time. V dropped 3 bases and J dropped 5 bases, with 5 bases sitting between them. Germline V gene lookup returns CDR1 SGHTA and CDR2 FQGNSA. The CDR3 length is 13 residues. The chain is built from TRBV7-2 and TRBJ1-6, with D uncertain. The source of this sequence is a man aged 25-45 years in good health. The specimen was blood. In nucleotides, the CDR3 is TGTGCCAGCAGCTTTGTGGATAATTCACCCCTCCACTTT. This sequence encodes CASSFVDNSPLHF.